What follows is one T cell receptor beta chain and its context. CDR1 is SGHAT, CDR2 FQNNGV, per germline. This CDR3 has 12 residues. V was pared by 5 bases and J by 6 bases, with 11 bases between. TCRdb used MiXCR to reprocess the 5' RACE reads, holding one entry per CDR3 protein. This sample has some 6,300 distinct CDR3 sequences, with about 47% found just once. The chain uses TRBV11-2 and TRBJ2-7, with D unclear. This clonotype was sampled from a female donor with breast cancer. Sample: naive CD4+ T cells sorted from a lymph node. Regarding subset: naive CD4+ T cells, CD4+CD45RA+CD25-. The CDR3 reads CASSPTWAEQYF. CDR3 nucleotides: TGTGCCAGCAGCCCCACCTGGGCCGAGCAGTACTTC.